These T cell receptor beta chains were read from a single sample in a study of T cells in Graves' hyperthyroidism and ophthalmopathy. TCRdb reprocessed the multiplex PCR reads with MiXCR, giving one entry per CDR3 protein. The sample consists of 700,000 to 950,000 distinct CDR3 sequences, over 35% of them appearing once. The source material was blood. The receptors come from a woman aged 40 to 49 with Graves' hyperthyroidism. CDR3s include the opening cysteine and the closing phenylalanine or tryptophan. The order of the fields is V gene, J gene, clone size, D gene, CDR3 protein, CDR3 DNA. A D gene is named only where the DNA matches it firmly. Expanded clones get a size class; other rows say once, few or many, or leave the size out.

TRBV25-1	TRBJ2-7	-	-	CASSPADQRLPYEQYF	TGTGCCAGCTCACCGGCGGATCAGCGCTTACCCTACGAGCAGTACTTC
TRBV4-3	TRBJ2-2	-	-	CASSQDPGRLAGELFF	TGCGCCAGCAGCCAAGATCCGGGCAGGTTAGCCGGGGAGCTGTTTTTT
TRBV7-9	TRBJ1-1	many	-	CASEGDGETEAFF	TGTGCCAGCGAAGGGGACGGCGAGACTGAAGCTTTCTTT
TRBV7-3	TRBJ1-1	few	-	CASSLRWGERAFF	TGTGCCAGCAGCCTCCGGTGGGGGGAGCGAGCTTTCTTT
TRBV12-3/TRBV12-4	TRBJ2-2	-	TRBD1	CASRAGGATGELFF	TGTGCCAGCAGGGCAGGGGGCGCAACCGGGGAGCTGTTTTTT
TRBV30	TRBJ1-6	few	-	CAWSQVKSPLHF	TGTGCCTGGAGCCAGGTTAAATCACCCCTCCACTTT
TRBV6-4	TRBJ2-7	-	-	CASSDNGRDEQYF	TGTGCCAGCAGTGACAACGGCAGGGACGAGCAGTACTTC
TRBV19	TRBJ2-2	-	-	CASRPPWAGPTGELFF	TGTGCCAGTAGACCCCCGTGGGCGGGGCCCACCGGGGAGCTGTTTTTT
TRBV27	TRBJ1-6	few	-	CASGFRDNSPLHF	TGTGCCAGCGGTTTCCGGGATAATTCACCCCTCCACTTT
TRBV7-2	TRBJ2-7	-	-	CASSEGLTCEQYF	TGTGCCAGCAGCGAGGGTTTAACCTGCGAGCAGTACTTC
TRBV27	TRBJ2-7	many	-	CASSPTGLGSYEQYF	TGTGCCAGCAGTCCAACCGGGCTGGGCTCCTACGAGCAGTACTTC
TRBV11-2	TRBJ2-5	few	-	CASSLGLGRKETQYF	TGTGCCAGCAGCTTAGGGTTAGGACGCAAAGAGACCCAGTACTTC
TRBV7-2	TRBJ2-5	-	TRBD2	CASSKRGVETQYF	TGTGCCAGCAGCAAGCGGGGGGTGGAGACCCAGTACTTC
TRBV18	TRBJ2-5	once	-	CASSPAKGLQETQYF	TGTGCCAGCTCACCCGCTAAAGGACTTCAAGAGACCCAGTACTTC
TRBV7-9	TRBJ1-2	-	-	CASSLEPQRVHGYAF	TGTGCCAGCAGCTTAGAGCCTCAGCGGGTGCACGGCTACGCCTTC
TRBV6-5	TRBJ1-1	few	TRBD1	CASRYPDRHTEAFF	TGTGCCAGCAGATATCCGGACAGGCACACTGAAGCTTTCTTT
TRBV11-2	TRBJ1-2	many	TRBD1	CASRASGTGNSYTF	TGTGCCAGCAGAGCCTCCGGGACAGGGAATAGTTACACCTTC
TRBV12-3/TRBV12-4	TRBJ1-4	-	-	CASSVTGAGWEKLFF	TGTGCCAGCAGCGTCACCGGGGCAGGGTGGGAAAAACTGTTTTTT
TRBV12-3/TRBV12-4	TRBJ1-5	-	TRBD1	CASSRYRGSMYQPQHF	TGTGCCAGCAGCCGATACAGGGGCTCGATGTATCAGCCCCAGCATTTT
TRBV7-2	TRBJ1-5	many	-	CASSSGLRDQPQHF	TGTGCCAGCAGCTCCGGACTCAGGGACCAGCCCCAGCATTTT
TRBV20-1	TRBJ1-2	few	-	CSAGDTLNYGYTF	TGCAGTGCTGGGGATACCCTAAACTATGGCTACACCTTC
TRBV14	TRBJ1-1	-	-	CASSPSGERNTEAFF	TGTGCCAGCAGCCCCTCCGGGGAACGGAACACTGAAGCTTTCTTT
TRBV13	TRBJ2-7	-	-	CASSHLVAGSYEQYF	TGTGCCAGCAGCCACCTAGTAGCCGGCTCCTACGAGCAGTACTTC
TRBV11-2	TRBJ2-7	-	-	CASSLRFFHYEQYF	TGTGCCAGCAGCTTGCGGTTCTTCCACTACGAGCAGTACTTC
TRBV6-5	TRBJ2-7	-	-	CASSYSDGTSYEQYF	TGTGCCAGCAGTTACTCGGACGGGACTTCATACGAGCAGTACTTC
TRBV19	TRBJ1-2	many	-	CASSTGSGANYGYTF	TGTGCCAGTAGTACTGGGTCAGGGGCTAACTATGGCTACACCTTC
TRBV7-3	TRBJ2-5	many	-	CASSLGSADQETQYF	TGTGCCAGCAGCTTAGGGTCGGCCGACCAAGAGACCCAGTACTTC
TRBV15	TRBJ2-3	-	TRBD2	CATSREGLVADTQYF	TGTGCCACCAGCAGAGAGGGACTAGTAGCAGATACGCAGTATTTT
TRBV29-1	TRBJ2-1	few	TRBD2	CSVGEGMEQFF	TGCAGCGTTGGGGAGGGGATGGAGCAGTTCTTC
TRBV10-3	TRBJ1-1	-	-	CAIRRGGAGETEAFF	TGTGCCATCAGGAGGGGGGGGGCCGGAGAGACTGAAGCTTTCTTT
TRBV15	TRBJ2-3	-	-	CATSVGQNTQYF	TGTGCCACCAGTGTGGGACAAAATACGCAGTATTTT
TRBV10-3	TRBJ2-7	many	TRBD2	CAISDERGVGYEQYF	TGTGCCATCAGTGACGAGCGGGGCGTCGGGTACGAGCAGTACTTC
TRBV19	TRBJ2-5	-	TRBD1	CAGSFGQGTRLETQYF	TGTGCCGGTAGTTTCGGACAGGGGACGCGTCTAGAGACCCAGTACTTC
TRBV12-3/TRBV12-4	TRBJ2-2	-	TRBD2	CASLALAGGPNTGELFF	TGTGCCAGCCTAGCTCTTGCGGGGGGGCCGAATACCGGGGAGCTGTTTTTT
TRBV12-3/TRBV12-4	TRBJ2-7	few	TRBD1	CASSLEGQRPYEQYF	TGTGCCAGCAGTTTAGAGGGACAGCGACCTTACGAGCAGTACTTC
TRBV9	TRBJ2-2	few	-	CASSVDIGSYTGELFF	TGTGCCAGCAGCGTAGATATCGGGAGCTATACCGGGGAGCTGTTTTTT
TRBV5-1	TRBJ1-3	-	-	CASSPNSVSGNTIYF	TGCGCCAGCAGCCCAAACAGCGTCTCTGGAAACACCATATATTTT
TRBV2	TRBJ2-6	-	TRBD1	CASSLRTGGYAGANVLTF	TGTGCCAGCAGTCTGCGGACAGGGGGATACGCTGGGGCCAACGTCCTGACTTTC
TRBV2	TRBJ2-7	-	-	CASSVEGTGTYEQYF	TGTGCCAGCAGCGTAGAGGGGACGGGGACCTACGAGCAGTACTTC
TRBV10-2	TRBJ1-3	-	-	CASRARGRNTIYF	TGCGCCAGCAGGGCCAGGGGCAGAAACACCATATATTTT
TRBV9	TRBJ1-3	few	-	CASSPNGGSGNTIYF	TGTGCCAGCAGCCCCAATGGAGGCTCTGGAAACACCATATATTTT
TRBV19	TRBJ1-2	-	TRBD1	CASSPGQANGYTF	TGTGCCAGTAGTCCGGGACAGGCAAATGGCTACACCTTC
TRBV6-1	TRBJ2-2	-	TRBD2	CASTEGTSGAEVTGELFF	TGTGCCAGCACCGAGGGGACTAGCGGGGCTGAAGTCACCGGGGAGCTGTTTTTT
TRBV12-3/TRBV12-4	TRBJ1-5	many	-	CASRGDSNQPQHF	TGTGCCAGCCGGGGTGACAGCAATCAGCCCCAGCATTTT
TRBV7-3	TRBJ1-1	many	-	CASSDNRDTEAFF	TGTGCCAGCAGCGACAACCGGGACACTGAAGCTTTCTTT
TRBV20-1	TRBJ2-5	many	TRBD1	CSASGQGGETQYF	TGCAGTGCGTCGGGACAGGGTGGTGAGACCCAGTACTTC
TRBV19	TRBJ1-1	-	-	CAWRPGMNTEAFF	TGTGCCTGGAGACCGGGGATGAACACTGAAGCTTTCTTT
TRBV19	TRBJ2-3	many	TRBD2	CASSIAASGGGTQYF	TGTGCCAGTAGTATCGCGGCTAGCGGGGGCGGTACGCAGTATTTT
TRBV7-2	TRBJ2-5	few	-	CASSPQLKEEETQYF	TGCGCCAGCAGCCCCCAACTGAAGGAAGAAGAGACCCAGTACTTC
TRBV6-5	TRBJ1-3	-	-	CASSETVGNTIYF	TGTGCCAGCAGTGAAACCGTTGGAAACACCATATATTTT